This T cell receptor (beta chain) comes out of a study of blood T cell repertoires in COVID-19. Libraries were prepared by immunoSEQ multiplex PCR; TCRdb keeps only in-frame clonotypes and omits some of them. The data show approximately 53,000 clones, 90% seen once. This clone turned up a few times. The CDR3 extends over 15 amino acids. J lost 3 bases, V lost 3 bases, and 2 bases had no gene match. The germline CDR1 and CDR2 sequences are SGHRS and YFSETQ. This sequence originates from a woman aged 80 or older with acute or convalescent COVID-19. This chain connects TRBV5-1 to TRBJ2-1, with 11 nucleotides matching TRBD1. Sequencing was performed on peripheral blood. This chain's CDR3 is CASSWGTGGYNEQFF. The CDR3 region has the DNA TGCGCCAGCAGCTGGGGGACAGGGGGCTACAATGAGCAGTTCTTC.